The clone carrying this T cell receptor (beta chain) was counted once. Seattle patients were enrolled during active infection and followed longitudinally. In the study's own analysis: The assay estimated nucleated cells by amplifying reference gene primers. Profiled with immunoSEQ multiplex PCR; TCRdb holds only in-frame clones, not every one. V, J and clone size derive from that table, while D and trimming were established from the DNA sequence. Found here are about 240,000 clones, around 81% of them singletons; the top ten hold around 7.2%. This entry comes from a study of blood T cell repertoires in COVID-19. Whole-study context: From the United States, Italy and Spain came samples of acute and convalescent COVID-19. PBMCs, B-cell-depleted T cells, or T cells were the source of the cDNA or gDNA that made up the material.

This TCR derives from a woman older than 75 with COVID-19, enrolled during active disease. Sequenced input: peripheral blood.

The CDR3 DNA reads TGTGCCAGCAGCCCCGGGGACTACGGAAGGACGGGAGAGCAGTACTTC. It specifies CASSPGDYGRTGEQYF. The J gene is TRBJ2-7, the V gene TRBV11-2, with 7 bases matching TRBD2. The J segment lost 7 bases and the V segment lost 5 bases, leaving 17 bases of the junction unmatched. The CDR3 covers 16 residues. The germline V gene encodes CDR1 SGHAT and CDR2 FQNNGV.